The 10 T cell receptor beta chains reported below all come from one sample, sequenced in a study of PD-L1 blockade in urothelial cancer. This table comes from immunoSEQ multiplex PCR, and its TCRdb copy is limited to in-frame clones, with some not included. The sample carries 100,000 or so clones, around 90% recorded once. The sample here was PBMCs, taken around atezolizumab (anti-PD-L1) treatment. These receptor sequences come from a woman of 80 years or more with urothelial cancer.

The chain couples TRBV4-1 to TRBJ1-4, with unresolved D. Trimming took off 0 bases at V and 12 bases at J, with 8 bases between the two ends. Germline V gene lookup returns CDR1 MGHRA and CDR2 YSYEKL. The CDR3 totals 12 residues. As DNA, the CDR3 is TGCGCCAGCAGCCAAGAAGGGAGGGAACTGTTTTTT. This sequence encodes CASSQEGRELFF.

This sequence joins TRBV28 and TRBJ1-1, with TRBD1 as a possible D gene (6 bases). The CDR3 has 17 amino acids. Per germline, CDR1 MDHEN and CDR2 SYDVKM. V was shortened by 2 bases and J by 3 bases, with 19 bases between the two germline ends. This CDR3 reads CASSLIGGGLLYTEAFF. As DNA, the CDR3 is TGTGCCAGCAGTTTAATTGGGGGCGGGTTACTTTACACTGAAGCTTTCTTT.

This sequence joins TRBV28 and TRBJ1-3; D perhaps matches TRBD1 (5 bases). Germline loops: CDR1 MDHEN, CDR2 SYDVKM. Trimming shortened V by 3 bases and J by 9 bases, and 15 bases separated the two germline ends. The CDR3 loop spans 14 amino acids. CDR3 coding DNA: TGTGCCAGCAGTTTTACAACGCTCGGGGGCACCATATATTTT. Translated, it gives CASSFTTLGGTIYF. Variable domain in full (rest from reference TRBV28 and TRBJ1-3): DVKVTQSSRYLVKRTGEKVFLECVQDMDHENMFWYRQDPGLGLRLIYFSYDVKMKEKGDIPEGYSVSREKKERFSLILESASTNQTSMYLCASSFTTLGGTIYFGEGSWLTVV.

This sequence joins TRBV6-1 and TRBJ2-2; weak D call: TRBD1 (5 bases). The V end was cut by 2 bases, the J end by 4 bases, with 11 bases between. The CDR3 has 15 amino acids. CDR1 and CDR2 (germline): MNHNS, SASEGT. As DNA, the CDR3 is TGTGCCAGCAGTGAACTATCAGGGTCCACCGGGGAGCTGTTTTTT. Translated: CASSELSGSTGELFF.

This clone was seen a handful of times. This chain uses TRBV2 with TRBJ2-1, with TRBD2 matching 12 bases. Unmatched junction bases numbered 6, after V lost 5 bases and J lost 7 bases. CDR1 SNHLY and CDR2 FYNNEI come from the germline V gene. CDR3 length: 15 residues. DNA of the CDR3: TGTGCCAGCAGTCAGACTAGCGGGAGTGGGAATGAGCAGTTCTTC. It yields the protein CASSQTSGSGNEQFF.

The rearrangement uses TRBV27 and TRBJ2-1, with D maybe TRBD2 (6 bases). The CDR3 runs 18 residues. The V end lost 0 bases, the J end lost 8 bases, and 23 bases lay between the germline ends. Germline assignment: CDR1 MNHEY and CDR2 SMNVEV (reference sequence). The CDR3 sequence is CASSLSEPLASYPDEQFF. DNA of the CDR3: TGTGCCAGCAGTTTATCGGAACCTCTAGCGTCTTATCCAGATGAGCAGTTCTTC.

The chain couples TRBV5-1 to TRBJ2-5; 8 bases match TRBD1. The trim removed 2 bases at V and 3 bases at J, leaving 3 bases unmatched. CDR1 is SGHRS and CDR2 is YFSETQ in the germline V gene. The CDR3 is 14 amino acids. The CDR3 coding sequence is TGCGCCAGCAGCTTCGGACAGGGAAAAGAGACCCAGTACTTC. Translating gives CASSFGQGKETQYF.

This rearrangement joins TRBV6-5 to TRBJ2-5; D is possibly TRBD2 (6 bases). Trimming pared 9 bases from V and 4 bases from J, leaving 12 bases between. Germline-derived CDR1 and CDR2 are MNHEY and SVGAGI. The CDR3 contains 12 residues. The DNA of the CDR3 is TGTGCCAGTGGGAGGATCCCAGAGACCCAGTACTTC. This codes for CASGRIPETQYF.

This clone was counted many times. The chain has TRBV10-1 and TRBJ2-1, with D possibly matching TRBD2 (6 bases). Germline CDR1 and CDR2: WNHNN and SYGVQD (reference sequence). The length of the CDR3 is 14 residues. V was clipped by 4 bases and J by 3 bases, with 10 bases between them. The CDR3 here is CASSAAGGYNEQFF. The CDR3 DNA sequence: TGCGCCAGCAGTGCAGCCGGGGGCTACAATGAGCAGTTCTTC.

J is TRBJ1-3 and V is TRBV18; 7 bases fit TRBD1. The trim removed 3 bases at V and 2 bases at J, leaving 7 bases unmatched. Looked up from germline, CDR1 is KGHSH and CDR2 is LQKENI. The CDR3 spans 16 residues. CDR3 sequence (DNA): TGTGCCAGCTCACCCTACGTTGGGACAGCTGGAAACACCATATATTTT. This codes for CASSPYVGTAGNTIYF.